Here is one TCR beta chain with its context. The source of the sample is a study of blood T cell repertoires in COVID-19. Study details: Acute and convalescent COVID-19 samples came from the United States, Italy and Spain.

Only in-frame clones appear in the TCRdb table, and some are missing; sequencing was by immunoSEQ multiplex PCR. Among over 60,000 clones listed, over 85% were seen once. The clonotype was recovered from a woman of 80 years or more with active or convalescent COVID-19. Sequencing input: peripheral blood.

CDR3 loop: CASRVSGTGMYGYTF. DNA for the CDR3: TGTGCCAGCAGGGTTTCCGGGACAGGCATGTATGGCTACACCTTC. V and J are TRBV2 and TRBJ1-2; TRBD1 matches at 8 bases. The germline CDR1 and CDR2 sequences are SNHLY and FYNNEI. The CDR3 is made up of 15 amino acids. The V and J ends lost 6 bases and 5 bases, in that order; junction bases with no gene match: 11. The full variable domain, rest sourced from reference TRBV2 and TRBJ1-2, is EPEVTQTPSHQVTQMGQEVILRCVPISNHLYFYWYRQILGQKVEFLVSFYNNEISEKSEIFDDQFSVERPDGSNFTLKIRSTKLEDSAMYFCASRVSGTGMYGYTFGSGTRLTVV.